What follows describes a single T cell receptor beta chain. The PCR ran on 60 Vbeta and 13 Jbeta primers. Libraries were prepared by immunoSEQ multiplex PCR; TCRdb keeps only in-frame clonotypes and omits some of them. Seen in this sample are some 130,000 clones; the ten most common clones hold over 1.5%. These data belong to a study of cytomegalovirus exposure and HLA in healthy donors. The V end was cut by 4 bases, the J end by 11 bases, with 17 bases between. CDR3 size: 13 residues. Germline V lookup: CDR1 PRHDT, CDR2 FYEKMQ (reference sequence). The sequence was collected from a man aged 18 to 30 in good health and CMV-seronegative. V usage is TRBV13 and J usage is TRBJ2-5; possibly TRBD1 for D (5 bases). The specimen was PBMCs. The CDR3 reads CASSSGHGFEQYF. The CDR3 DNA is TGTGCCAGCAGCTCTGGACACGGGTTTGAGCAGTACTTC.